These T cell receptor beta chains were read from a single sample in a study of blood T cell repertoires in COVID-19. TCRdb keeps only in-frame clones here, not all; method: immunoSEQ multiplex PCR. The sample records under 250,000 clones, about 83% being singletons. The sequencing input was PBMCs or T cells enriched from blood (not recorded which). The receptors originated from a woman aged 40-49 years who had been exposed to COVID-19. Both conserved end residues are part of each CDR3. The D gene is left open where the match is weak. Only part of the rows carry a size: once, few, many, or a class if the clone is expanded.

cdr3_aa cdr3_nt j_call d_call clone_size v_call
CASSLQLDTNEAFF TGTGCCAGCAGTCTCCAGCTGGACACAAACGAAGCTTTCTTT TRBJ1-1 NA NA TRBV28
CASSLLATEAFF TGTGCCAGCAGTTTACTGGCCACTGAAGCTTTCTTT TRBJ1-1 NA once TRBV28
CASRQGDYGYTF TGCGCCAGCCGACAGGGTGATTATGGCTACACCTTC TRBJ1-2 TRBD1 NA TRBV27
CASRVGTGYQPQHF TGTGCCAGCCGAGTGGGGACAGGGTACCAGCCCCAGCATTTT TRBJ1-5 TRBD1 NA TRBV28
CASRQTSLYNEQFF TGTGCCAGCAGGCAGACTAGCCTTTACAATGAGCAGTTCTTC TRBJ2-1 TRBD2 NA TRBV27
CASSSDRDSYEQYF TGTGCCAGCAGCTCCGACAGGGACTCCTACGAGCAGTACTTC TRBJ2-7 TRBD1 NA TRBV7-8
CASSFSGGAGNTEAFF TGTGCCAGCAGTTTTTCGGGGGGGGCTGGGAACACTGAAGCTTTCTTT TRBJ1-1 NA NA TRBV28
CASSIRGTAQETQYF TGTGCCAGTAGTATTAGGGGGACAGCCCAAGAGACCCAGTACTTC TRBJ2-5 TRBD1 NA TRBV19
CASSPLGGQGVYEQYF TGTGCCAGCTCACCCCTGGGGGGACAGGGCGTGTACGAGCAGTACTTC TRBJ2-7 TRBD1 NA TRBV7-2
CASSLGGTSYEQYF TGTGCCAGCAGTTTGGGGGGGACCTCCTACGAGCAGTACTTC TRBJ2-7 TRBD2 NA TRBV27
CATSGTSGGHYNEQFF TGTGCCACCAGTGGGACTAGCGGGGGCCACTACAATGAGCAGTTCTTC TRBJ2-1 TRBD2 NA TRBV24-1
CASSDVRGIYQPQHF TGTGCCAGCAGTGACGTCAGAGGGATTTATCAGCCCCAGCATTTT TRBJ1-5 NA NA TRBV2
CASSYSSARTGELFF TGTGCCAGCAGTTACTCTAGCGCGCGGACCGGGGAGCTGTTTTTT TRBJ2-2 NA NA TRBV6-6
CASSPPGQGTTNYGYTF TGTGCCAGCAGCCCTCCGGGACAGGGGACCACTAACTATGGCTACACCTTC TRBJ1-2 TRBD1 many TRBV5-4
CASTISGNTIYF TGCGCCAGCACCATCTCTGGAAACACCATATATTTT TRBJ1-3 NA NA TRBV5-1
CASSDREYSPLHF TGTGCCTCCTCAGACAGGGAATATTCACCCCTCCACTTT TRBJ1-6 TRBD1 NA TRBV30
CAWSVQGGAYYNEQFF TGTGCCTGGAGTGTACAAGGGGGGGCCTACTACAATGAGCAGTTCTTC TRBJ2-1 NA NA TRBV30
CASSTVISSHGDEQFF TGTGCCAGTAGTACCGTAATATCTAGCCACGGCGATGAGCAGTTCTTC TRBJ2-1 NA NA TRBV19
CASSPGTGGTEAFF TGTGCCAGCAGCCCGGGGACAGGGGGAACTGAAGCTTTCTTT TRBJ1-1 TRBD1 NA TRBV11-3